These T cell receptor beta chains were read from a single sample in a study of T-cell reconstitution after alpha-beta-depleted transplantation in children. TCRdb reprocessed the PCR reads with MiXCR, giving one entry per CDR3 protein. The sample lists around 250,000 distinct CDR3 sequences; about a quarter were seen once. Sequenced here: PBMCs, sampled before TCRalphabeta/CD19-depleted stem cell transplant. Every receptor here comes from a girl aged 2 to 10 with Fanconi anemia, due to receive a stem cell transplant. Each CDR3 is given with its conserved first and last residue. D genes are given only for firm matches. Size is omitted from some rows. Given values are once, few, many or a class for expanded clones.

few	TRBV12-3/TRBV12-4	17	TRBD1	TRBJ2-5	TGTGCCAGCAGTCCTATGGATGGGACAGGGGGAGTGGAGACCCAGTACTTC	CASSPMDGTGGVETQYF
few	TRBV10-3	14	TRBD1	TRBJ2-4	TGTGCCATCAGTGACCCGACAGGGAAAAACATTCAGTACTTC	CAISDPTGKNIQYF
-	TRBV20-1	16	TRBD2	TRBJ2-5	TGCAGTGCTAGAGATCTCTCGGGGGGGCCGTGGGAGACCCAGTACTTC	CSARDLSGGPWETQYF
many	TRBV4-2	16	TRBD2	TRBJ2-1	TGTGCCAGCAGCCAAGAGGGGACTAGCTTCTTCGATGAGCAGTTCTTC	CASSQEGTSFFDEQFF
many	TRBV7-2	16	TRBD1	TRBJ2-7	TGTGCCAGCAGCGCTTGGTTCGGACAGGGGGACTACGAGCAGTACTTC	CASSAWFGQGDYEQYF
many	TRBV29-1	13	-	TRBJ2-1	TGCAGCGTTGGCCAGGGGGGGAACAATGAGCAGTTCTTC	CSVGQGGNNEQFF
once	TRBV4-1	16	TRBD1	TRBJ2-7	TGCGCCAGCAGCCAAGAACACGGACAGGGAGGCTACGAGCAGTACTTC	CASSQEHGQGGYEQYF
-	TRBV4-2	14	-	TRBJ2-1	TGTGCCAGCAGCCAAGATGGGGTTTACAATGAGCAGTTCTTC	CASSQDGVYNEQFF
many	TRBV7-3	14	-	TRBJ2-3	TGTGCCAGCAGCATGATGGGTACCACAGATACGCAGTATTTT	CASSMMGTTDTQYF
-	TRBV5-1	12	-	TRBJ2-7	TGCGCCAGCAGCTCCCACTTCTACGAGCAGTACTTC	CASSSHFYEQYF
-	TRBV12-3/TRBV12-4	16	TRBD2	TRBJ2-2	TGTGCCAGCAGTCCCGAGCGGGGGGGAAACACCGGGGAGCTGTTTTTT	CASSPERGGNTGELFF
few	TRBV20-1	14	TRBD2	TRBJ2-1	TGCAGTGCGGGCTGGGGACTAGAGTACAATGAGCAGTTCTTC	CSAGWGLEYNEQFF
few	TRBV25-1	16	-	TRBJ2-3	TGTGCCAGCAGTGAAAGTCGAGTGGGGGGCACAGATACGCAGTATTTT	CASSESRVGGTDTQYF
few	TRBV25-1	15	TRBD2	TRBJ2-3	TGTGCCAGCAGTGACTATGCGGGAGCCACAGATACGCAGTATTTT	CASSDYAGATDTQYF
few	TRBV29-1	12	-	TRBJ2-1	TGCAGCGTTTTATGGGTATGGGATGAGCAGTTCTTC	CSVLWVWDEQFF
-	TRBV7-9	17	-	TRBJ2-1	TGTGCCAGCAGCTTAGGGTCCGAAGGCCTCGGGTACAATGAGCAGTTCTTC	CASSLGSEGLGYNEQFF
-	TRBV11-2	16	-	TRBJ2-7	TGTGCCAGCAGCCTGTTGCTCGGGCGTAGTGACTACGAGCAGTACTTC	CASSLLLGRSDYEQYF
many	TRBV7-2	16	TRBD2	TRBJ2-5	TGTGCCAGCAGCTTTTTCCAGCGGGGGAGGCAAGAGACCCAGTACTTC	CASSFFQRGRQETQYF
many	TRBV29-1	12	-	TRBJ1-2	TGCAGCGTTGATACAGGGTACTATGGCTACACCTTC	CSVDTGYYGYTF
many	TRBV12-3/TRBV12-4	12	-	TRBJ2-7	TGTGCCAGCAGTTTTTCTGGCTACGAGCAGTACTTC	CASSFSGYEQYF
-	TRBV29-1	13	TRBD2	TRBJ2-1	TGCAGCGTTTCCGGGACTAGCTTCAATGAGCAGTTCTTC	CSVSGTSFNEQFF
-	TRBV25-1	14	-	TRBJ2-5	TGTGCCAGCAGTGAACCCGGCCTCAGTGGGACCCAGTACTTC	CASSEPGLSGTQYF
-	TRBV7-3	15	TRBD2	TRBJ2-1	TGTGCCAGCAGCTTAATAGCGGGAGAGATAACTGAGCAGTTCTTC	CASSLIAGEITEQFF
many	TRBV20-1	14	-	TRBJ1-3	TGCAGTGCTAGAGTCCCCGGTTCTGGAAACACCATATATTTT	CSARVPGSGNTIYF
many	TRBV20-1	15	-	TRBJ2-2	TGCAGTGCTAGGGACGGACATTACAACACCGGGGAGCTGTTTTTT	CSARDGHYNTGELFF
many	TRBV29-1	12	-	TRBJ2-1	TGCAGCGTTGATGGTGGGGGCAATGAGCAGTTCTTC	CSVDGGGNEQFF
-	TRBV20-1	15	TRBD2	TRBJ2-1	TGCAGTGCTAGTCGTGCCGGACTAGCCCCTAATGAGCAGTTCTTC	CSASRAGLAPNEQFF
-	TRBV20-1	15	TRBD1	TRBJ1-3	TGCAGTGCTAGAAATCCACAGGGGGCTGGAAACACCATATATTTT	CSARNPQGAGNTIYF
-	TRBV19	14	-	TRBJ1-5	TGTGCCAGTAGATACAGCCCAGGGGTTCAGCCCCAGCATTTT	CASRYSPGVQPQHF
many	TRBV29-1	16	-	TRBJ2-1	TGCAGCGTTGGCACGTATTGGGGCGGAACCTACAATGAGCAGTTCTTC	CSVGTYWGGTYNEQFF
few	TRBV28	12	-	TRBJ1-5	TGTGCCAGCAGGAGGGAGTTTCAGCCCCAGCATTTT	CASRREFQPQHF
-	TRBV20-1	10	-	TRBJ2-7	TGCAGTGCTAGAGGAGTAGTGCAGTACTTC	CSARGVVQYF
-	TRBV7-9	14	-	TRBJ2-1	TGTGCCAGCAGCTTGTCTTCGGGATTCAATGAGCAGTTCTTC	CASSLSSGFNEQFF
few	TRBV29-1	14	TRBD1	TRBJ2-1	TGCAGCGTTGAAGGCGGGACAGGGCCCAATGAGCAGTTCTTC	CSVEGGTGPNEQFF
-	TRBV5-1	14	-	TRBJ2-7	TGCGCCAGCAGCTGGCGACAGAGCCCCTACGAGCAGTACTTC	CASSWRQSPYEQYF
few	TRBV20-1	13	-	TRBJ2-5	TGCAGTGCTAGAGATGGACAGATGGAGACCCAGTACTTC	CSARDGQMETQYF
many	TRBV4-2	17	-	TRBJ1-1	TGTGCCAGCAGCCAAGATTGGACCCGGGGGGTGAACACTGAAGCTTTCTTT	CASSQDWTRGVNTEAFF
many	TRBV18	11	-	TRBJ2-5	TGTGCCAGCTCACCAGAGGGGACCCAGTACTTC	CASSPEGTQYF
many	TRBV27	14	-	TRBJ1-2	TGTGCCAGCAGTTTTACGGGGTCTAACTATGGCTACACCTTC	CASSFTGSNYGYTF
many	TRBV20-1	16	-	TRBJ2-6	TGCAGTGCTAGCAGCCGATACTACTCTGGGGCCAACGTCCTGACTTTC	CSASSRYYSGANVLTF
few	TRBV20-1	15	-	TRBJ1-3	TGCAGTGCTAGAGATTCTGAAAGGGCGGGAAACACCATATATTTT	CSARDSERAGNTIYF
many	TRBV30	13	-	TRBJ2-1	TGTGCCTGGAGTAGGGGGAGAGGACATGAGCAGTTCTTC	CAWSRGRGHEQFF
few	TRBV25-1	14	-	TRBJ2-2	TGTGCCAGTACCGAGGGCTCGAACACCGGGGAGCTGTTTTTT	CASTEGSNTGELFF
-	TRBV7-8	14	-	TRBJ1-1	TGTGCCAGCAGCTTAGGAACAGGGCACACTGAAGCTATCTTT	CASSLGTGHTEAIF
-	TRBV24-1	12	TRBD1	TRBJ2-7	TGTGCGAACCGGGACAGGGGCTACGAGCAGTACTTC	CANRDRGYEQYF
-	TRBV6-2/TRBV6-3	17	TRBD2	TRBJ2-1	TGTGCCAGCAGTTACCTTAGCGGGGGTGACTCCTACAATGAGCAGTTCTTC	CASSYLSGGDSYNEQFF
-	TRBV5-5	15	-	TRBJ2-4	TGTGCCAGCAGCTTGGTTGGGCTAGCCAAAAACATTCAGTACTTC	CASSLVGLAKNIQYF
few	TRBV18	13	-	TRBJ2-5	TGTGCCAGCTCACCCCCCTTCAGAGAGACCCAGTACTTC	CASSPPFRETQYF
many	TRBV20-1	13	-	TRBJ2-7	TGCAGTGCCCAAGGGCAGGTCTCCTACGAGCAGTACTTC	CSAQGQVSYEQYF
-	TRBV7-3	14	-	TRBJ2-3	TGTGCCAGCCGTCTCGGACCGAGCACAGATACGCAGTATTTT	CASRLGPSTDTQYF
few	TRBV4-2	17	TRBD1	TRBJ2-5	TGTGCCAGCAGCCAAGAACCCCGTGGACAGGGACAAGAGACCCAGTACTTC	CASSQEPRGQGQETQYF
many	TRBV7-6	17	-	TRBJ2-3	TGTGCCAGCAGCTTAGGAGGCCTCGGTACCGGCACAGATACGCAGTATTTT	CASSLGGLGTGTDTQYF
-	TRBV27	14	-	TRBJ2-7	-	CASSTSTGAYEQYF